A single sample gave rise to the 10 T cell receptor beta chains below, sequenced in a study of long-term antiretroviral therapy in people with HIV. Survey-level resolution applied to immunoSEQ assay v3.0. Using immunoSEQ multiplex PCR, the repertoire was profiled, and TCRdb retains in-frame clones only, with some absent. The data hold almost 35,000 clones, with about 88% observed a single time. Sequenced material: unsorted PBMCs, taken approximately 2.7 years before starting antiretroviral therapy. Source of these receptors: a woman in her 30s with HIV.

The genes are TRBV11-2 and TRBJ2-6; 8 bases match TRBD2. Per germline, CDR1 SGHAT and CDR2 FQNNGV. V was pared by 4 bases and J by 4 bases, with 12 bases of the junction left unmatched. The CDR3 covers 18 residues. The CDR3 DNA reads TGTGCCAGCAGCTCTCACCGGGGGGGCTCTAAAGGGGCCAACGTCCTGACTTTC. This sequence encodes CASSSHRGGSKGANVLTF.

J is TRBJ1-1 and V is TRBV27; D is ambiguous. V shed 7 bases and J shed 1 base, with 16 bases lying between them. Per the germline V gene, CDR1 is MNHEY and CDR2 is SMNVEV (reference sequence). This CDR3 region has 15 residues. CDR3 nucleotides: TGTGCCAGCACGACAAACTGGGCCGAGAACACTGAAGCTTTCTTT. It translates to CASTTNWAENTEAFF.

This chain uses TRBV25-1 with TRBJ1-2; D may be TRBD1 (6 bases). Germline CDR1 is MGHDK and CDR2 is SYGVNS. V lost 2 bases to trimming and J lost 6 bases, with 22 bases between them. The CDR3 length is 17 residues. Here the CDR3 DNA reads TGTGCCAGCAGTGAACCCCTGGGGCGGACAGACAGAGATGGCTACACCTTC. Translating gives CASSEPLGRTDRDGYTF.

The genes are TRBV11-3 and TRBJ2-1, with D maybe TRBD2 (5 bases). V gave up 5 bases and J gave up 5 bases, with 16 bases separating them. The germline V gene has CDR1 SGHNT and CDR2 YENEEA. The CDR3 spans 15 residues. The CDR3, as DNA: TGTGCCAGCAGCCTAACTAGTTTTAGGGACAATGAGCAGTTCTTC. This sequence encodes CASSLTSFRDNEQFF. The full variable domain, with the rest looked up from reference TRBV11-3 and TRBJ2-1, is EAGVVQSPRYKIIEKKQPVAFWCNPISGHNTLYWYLQNLGQGPELLIRYENEEAVDDSQLPKDRFSAERLKGVDSTLKIQPAELGDSAVYLCASSLTSFRDNEQFFGPGTRLTVL.

The V call is TRBV27, the J call TRBJ2-1, with 8 bases identical to TRBD2. The germline CDR1 and CDR2 sequences are MNHEY and SMNVEV (reference sequence). The CDR3 has 14 residues. Trimming removed 7 bases from V and 3 bases from J; junction bases left unmatched: 5. The CDR3 is CASISGGVYNEQFF. The DNA for the CDR3 is TGTGCCAGCATATCCGGGGGGGTCTACAATGAGCAGTTCTTC.

The chain joins TRBV27 to TRBJ1-6; 7 nucleotides match TRBD1. Germline CDR1 reads MNHEY; CDR2 reads SMNVEV (reference sequence). The CDR3 runs 14 residues. The V segment lost 6 bases and the J segment 7 bases; nucleotides outside the gene matches: 6. CDR3 sequence reads: CASRPGQLNSPLHF. The DNA for the CDR3 is TGTGCCAGCAGGCCGGGACAGTTAAATTCACCCCTCCACTTT.

The chain has TRBV19 and TRBJ1-5; D not resolved. V was trimmed by 3 bases and J by 2 bases, leaving 8 bases between them. Germline lookup yields CDR1 LNHDA and CDR2 SQIVND (reference sequence). This CDR3 spans 14 amino acids. The CDR3 here is CASSISTGNQPQHF. CDR3 nucleotides: TGTGCCAGTAGTATCTCGACTGGCAATCAGCCCCAGCATTTT. The full variable domain, completed using reference TRBV19 and TRBJ1-5, is DGGITQSPKYLFRKEGQNVTLSCEQNLNHDAMYWYRQDPGQGLRLIYYSQIVNDFQKGDIAEGYSVSREKKESFPLTVTSAQKNPTAFYLCASSISTGNQPQHFGDGTRLSIL.

The chain carries TRBV6-1 and TRBJ2-1; D is ambiguous. The CDR3 totals 15 residues. In germline, CDR1 is MNHNS, CDR2 SASEGT. V was shortened by 6 bases and J by 7 bases, with 19 bases between the two germline ends. The chain's CDR3 is CASRAPAPGKNEQFF. CDR3 sequence (DNA): TGTGCCAGCAGGGCACCGGCCCCCGGCAAAAATGAGCAGTTCTTC.

This chain joins TRBV20-1 and TRBJ1-3; D gene unclear. This CDR3 spans 11 amino acids. V was clipped by 6 bases and J by 1 base, with 4 bases between them. Germline V gene lookup returns CDR1 DFQATT and CDR2 SNEGSKA (reference sequence). The CDR3 spells CSAESGNTIYF. The CDR3 DNA follows: TGCAGTGCAGAGTCTGGAAACACCATATATTTT.

The chain combines TRBV4-1 with TRBJ1-5; 10 bases fit TRBD1. The CDR3 runs 17 residues. The V and J ends lost 1 base and 6 bases, in that order; junction bases with no gene match: 9. Germline V gene data show CDR1 as MGHRA and CDR2 as YSYEKL. The CDR3 loop reads CASSQGRQGARGQPQHF. The CDR3 DNA is TGCGCCAGCAGCCAAGGTAGACAGGGGGCGAGAGGTCAGCCCCAGCATTTT.